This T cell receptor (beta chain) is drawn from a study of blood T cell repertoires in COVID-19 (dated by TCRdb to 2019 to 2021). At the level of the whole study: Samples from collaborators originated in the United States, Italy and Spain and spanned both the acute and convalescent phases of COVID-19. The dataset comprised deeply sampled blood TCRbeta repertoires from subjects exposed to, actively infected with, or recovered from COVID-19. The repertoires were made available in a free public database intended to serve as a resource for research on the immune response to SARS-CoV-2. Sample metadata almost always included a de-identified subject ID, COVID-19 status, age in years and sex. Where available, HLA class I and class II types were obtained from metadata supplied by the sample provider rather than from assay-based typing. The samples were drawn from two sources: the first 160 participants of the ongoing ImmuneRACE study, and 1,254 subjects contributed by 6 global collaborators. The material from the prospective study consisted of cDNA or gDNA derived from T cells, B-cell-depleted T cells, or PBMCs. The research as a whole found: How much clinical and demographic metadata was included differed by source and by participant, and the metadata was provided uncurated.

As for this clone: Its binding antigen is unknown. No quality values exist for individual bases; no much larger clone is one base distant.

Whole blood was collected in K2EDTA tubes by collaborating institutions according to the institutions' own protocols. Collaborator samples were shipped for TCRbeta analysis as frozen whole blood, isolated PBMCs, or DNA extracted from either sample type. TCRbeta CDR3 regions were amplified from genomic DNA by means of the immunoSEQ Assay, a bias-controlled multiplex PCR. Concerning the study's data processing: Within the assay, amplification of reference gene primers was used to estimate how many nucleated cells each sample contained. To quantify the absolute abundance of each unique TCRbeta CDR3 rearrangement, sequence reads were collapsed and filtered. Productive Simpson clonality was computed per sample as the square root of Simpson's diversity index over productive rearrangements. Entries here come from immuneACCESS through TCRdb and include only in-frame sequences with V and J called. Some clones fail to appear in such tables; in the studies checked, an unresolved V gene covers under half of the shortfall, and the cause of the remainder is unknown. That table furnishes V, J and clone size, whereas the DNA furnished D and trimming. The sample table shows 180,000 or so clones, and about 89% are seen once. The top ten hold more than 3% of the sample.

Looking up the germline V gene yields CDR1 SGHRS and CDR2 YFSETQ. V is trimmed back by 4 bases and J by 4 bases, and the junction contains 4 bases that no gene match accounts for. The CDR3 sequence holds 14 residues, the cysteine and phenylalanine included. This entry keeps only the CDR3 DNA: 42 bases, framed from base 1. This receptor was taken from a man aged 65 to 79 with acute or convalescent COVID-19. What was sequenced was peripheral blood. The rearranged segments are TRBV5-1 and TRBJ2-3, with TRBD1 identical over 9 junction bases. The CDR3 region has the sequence CASSGTGSPDTQYF. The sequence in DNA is TGCGCCAGCAGCGGGACAGGGAGCCCAGATACGCAGTATTTT.